This is a list of T cell receptor beta chains from one sample in a study of beta chain features in type 1 diabetes. Method: immunoSEQ multiplex PCR; TCRdb's copy keeps in-frame clones and lacks some. The sample contains roughly 47,000 clones, roughly 47% of which appear only once. Sequenced sample: stem cell memory CD4+ T cells from blood. The receptors stem from a man aged 25 to 45 with type 1 diabetes. The CDR3 runs from the conserved cysteine through the conserved F or W. Fields, in order: CDR3 DNA, CDR3 protein, D gene, J gene, V gene, clone size. The D gene is left open where the match is weak. Some rows mark clone size as missing; the rest say once, few, many or name a class of expanded clone.

DNA: TGTGCCAGCAGTCTGACAGGCCGGACGTCTTTCTATGGCTACACCTTC
CDR3: CASSLTGRTSFYGYTF
D: -
J: TRBJ1-2
V: TRBV27
size: once

DNA: TGTGCCAGCAGCGTGACTAGCAGGGGAGAGACCCAGTACTTC
CDR3: CASSVTSRGETQYF
D: -
J: TRBJ2-5
V: TRBV9
size: few

DNA: TGTGCCAGCAGCTTATTGGACAGGGACAGGGTCGAAAAACTGTTTTTT
CDR3: CASSLLDRDRVEKLFF
D: TRBD1
J: TRBJ1-4
V: TRBV7-9
size: few

DNA: TGTGCCAGCAGTCGCCAGGTCCGCAACACTGAAGCTTTCTTT
CDR3: CASSRQVRNTEAFF
D: -
J: TRBJ1-1
V: TRBV28
size: few

DNA: TGTGCCAGTAGTAAAATGCACATCCAAGAGACCCAGTACTTC
CDR3: CASSKMHIQETQYF
D: -
J: TRBJ2-5
V: TRBV19
size: few

DNA: TGTGCCAGCAGCCAAACCGGGACAGGGTCCAATCAGCCCCAGCATTTT
CDR3: CASSQTGTGSNQPQHF
D: TRBD1
J: TRBJ1-5
V: TRBV4-2
size: -

DNA: TGTGCCAGCAGCACCCAACCAACCGGGACAGGGGACTACGAGCAGTACTTC
CDR3: CASSTQPTGTGDYEQYF
D: TRBD1
J: TRBJ2-7
V: TRBV7-2
size: -

DNA: TGCGCCAGCAGCTTGGGCGGGGCAGGGGGTATCTCCTACGAGCAGTACTTC
CDR3: CASSLGGAGGISYEQYF
D: -
J: TRBJ2-7
V: TRBV5-1
size: -

DNA: TGTGCCAGCAGTCCCTACAGGGTGGTTACGAATGAGCAGTTCTTC
CDR3: CASSPYRVVTNEQFF
D: -
J: TRBJ2-1
V: TRBV28
size: -

DNA: TGTGCCAGCAGCACCTCGACAGGGTCCTACAATGAGCAGTTCTTC
CDR3: CASSTSTGSYNEQFF
D: TRBD1
J: TRBJ2-1
V: TRBV25-1
size: -

DNA: TGTGCCAGCAGCTGGACAGGCCTGAACACTGAAGCTTTCTTT
CDR3: CASSWTGLNTEAFF
D: TRBD1
J: TRBJ1-1
V: TRBV7-9
size: few

DNA: TGCAGCGCTGAGACTAGCGGGAGGGCGAACACCGGGGAGCTGTTTTTT
CDR3: CSAETSGRANTGELFF
D: TRBD2
J: TRBJ2-2
V: TRBV29-1
size: -

DNA: TGTGCCAGCAGCCTTTCGGGGGGTGGTCAGCCCCAGCATTTT
CDR3: CASSLSGGGQPQHF
D: -
J: TRBJ1-5
V: TRBV7-2
size: -

DNA: TGTGCCAGCAGCGCTATGACAGGGCGAGATCAGCCCCAGCATTTT
CDR3: CASSAMTGRDQPQHF
D: TRBD1
J: TRBJ1-5
V: TRBV7-2
size: few

DNA: TGCAGCGTCCCTGTTGTAGGCCGGACCGGGACTAGCGGGAGCTACGAGCAGTACTTC
CDR3: CSVPVVGRTGTSGSYEQYF
D: TRBD2
J: TRBJ2-7
V: TRBV29-1
size: -

DNA: TGTGCCAGCAGCCCGATACTGGGGGCCGGCGTTCTCTACGAGCAGTACTTC
CDR3: CASSPILGAGVLYEQYF
D: -
J: TRBJ2-7
V: TRBV28
size: few

DNA: TGTGCCAGCAGCCGGGACTTGATTAACAATGAGCAGTTCTTC
CDR3: CASSRDLINNEQFF
D: -
J: TRBJ2-1
V: TRBV14
size: -

DNA: TGTGCCAGTTCACAGGGGATGAACACTGAAGCTTTCTTT
CDR3: CASSQGMNTEAFF
D: TRBD1
J: TRBJ1-1
V: TRBV6-1
size: few

DNA: TGTGCCAGCAGGGTTACAGGGGACACTGAAGCTTTCTTT
CDR3: CASRVTGDTEAFF
D: TRBD1
J: TRBJ1-1
V: TRBV2
size: -

DNA: TGTGCCAGCAGGTCGGGACAGGGCCATTACGAGCAGTACTTC
CDR3: CASRSGQGHYEQYF
D: TRBD1
J: TRBJ2-7
V: TRBV5-4
size: few

DNA: TGCGCCAGCAGCTCCGGACAGCTACAAGAGACCCAGTACTTC
CDR3: CASSSGQLQETQYF
D: -
J: TRBJ2-5
V: TRBV5-1
size: few

DNA: TGCGCCAGCAGCTGGGACACATCCAGGGATACGCAGTATTTT
CDR3: CASSWDTSRDTQYF
D: -
J: TRBJ2-3
V: TRBV5-1
size: -

DNA: TGCGCCAGCAGCCCCTCGGGTAGCGGGAGGGCCGGGCTTTACGAGCAGTACTTC
CDR3: CASSPSGSGRAGLYEQYF
D: TRBD2
J: TRBJ2-7
V: TRBV5-1
size: -

DNA: TGTGCCAGTAGTATAGGGCGGGTTACAGCCAATGAGCAGTTCTTC
CDR3: CASSIGRVTANEQFF
D: -
J: TRBJ2-1
V: TRBV19
size: few

DNA: TGTGCCAGCAGCTTAGGGGCAGCACTAGCCAAAAACATTCAGTACTTC
CDR3: CASSLGAALAKNIQYF
D: -
J: TRBJ2-4
V: TRBV7-9
size: few

DNA: TGTGCCAGCAGCGCATACAGGGGAAGTCGAGGCGGCGAGCAGTACTTC
CDR3: CASSAYRGSRGGEQYF
D: TRBD1
J: TRBJ2-7
V: TRBV7-9
size: -

DNA: TGTGCCAGCAGTTTCTTTGGGGGGGCCCGCTACGAGCAGTACTTC
CDR3: CASSFFGGARYEQYF
D: -
J: TRBJ2-7
V: TRBV28
size: few

DNA: TGTGCCAGCAGACGGACTAGCGGGACCATCAATGAGCAGTTCTTC
CDR3: CASRRTSGTINEQFF
D: TRBD2
J: TRBJ2-1
V: TRBV6-5
size: -

DNA: TGCAGCGGGGGGGGCAGCGATGAGCAGTTCTTC
CDR3: CSGGGSDEQFF
D: -
J: TRBJ2-1
V: TRBV29-1
size: few

DNA: TGTGCCAGCAGCCAACTAGCGAGTGATACGCAGTATTTT
CDR3: CASSQLASDTQYF
D: TRBD2
J: TRBJ2-3
V: TRBV5-4
size: -

DNA: TGTGCCAGCAGTTACTTAGGGGACGAGCAGTACTTC
CDR3: CASSYLGDEQYF
D: -
J: TRBJ2-7
V: TRBV6-5
size: -

DNA: TGTGCCAGCAGCGTGACAGGGAATCAGCCCCAGCATTTT
CDR3: CASSVTGNQPQHF
D: TRBD1
J: TRBJ1-5
V: TRBV9
size: -

DNA: TGTGCCAGCATCTTAAGCCGGGACAGGGCGTACGAGCAGTACTTC
CDR3: CASILSRDRAYEQYF
D: TRBD1
J: TRBJ2-7
V: TRBV2
size: -

DNA: TGTGCCACCTCTGGAGTCGGAGGGGGCAATCAGCCCCAGCATTTT
CDR3: CATSGVGGGNQPQHF
D: -
J: TRBJ1-5
V: TRBV19
size: once

DNA: TGTGCCAGCTCGAACTATGGCTACACCTTC
CDR3: CASSNYGYTF
D: -
J: TRBJ1-2
V: TRBV28
size: -

DNA: TGTGCCAGCAGTTCCGGGACTAGCGGCCAAGAGACCCAGTACTTC
CDR3: CASSSGTSGQETQYF
D: TRBD2
J: TRBJ2-5
V: TRBV6-5
size: -

DNA: TGCGCCAGCAGCCAAGGAATGGGGAGTCGCACAGATACGCAGTATTTT
CDR3: CASSQGMGSRTDTQYF
D: -
J: TRBJ2-3
V: TRBV4-3
size: few

DNA: TGTGCCAGCAGTTTGCTTACTAAAGAGACCCAGTACTTC
CDR3: CASSLLTKETQYF
D: -
J: TRBJ2-5
V: TRBV28
size: -

DNA: TGTGCCAGCAGCCCGGGTGGGCTAGCGGTCGGATACGAGCAGTACTTC
CDR3: CASSPGGLAVGYEQYF
D: TRBD2
J: TRBJ2-7
V: TRBV9
size: -

DNA: TGTGCCAGCTCACCTCGGACAGGGGGAAACGAGCAGTACTTC
CDR3: CASSPRTGGNEQYF
D: TRBD1
J: TRBJ2-7
V: TRBV18
size: -

DNA: TGTGCCAGCAGTGGACAGGGCTACGAGCAGTACTTC
CDR3: CASSGQGYEQYF
D: TRBD1
J: TRBJ2-7
V: TRBV2
size: -

DNA: TGTGCCAGCAGCTTCCCCCGGGGGTATGACAAAAACATTCAGTACTTC
CDR3: CASSFPRGYDKNIQYF
D: -
J: TRBJ2-4
V: TRBV11-2
size: -

DNA: TGTGCCAGCAGTTCAATAGCGGGAGGGCGCCGCTACGAGCAGTACTTC
CDR3: CASSSIAGGRRYEQYF
D: TRBD2
J: TRBJ2-7
V: TRBV6-5
size: -